This T cell receptor beta chain was captured in a study of shared T cell receptors in the human thymus. Germline V gives CDR1 SGHTA, CDR2 FQGTGA. The V gene end was trimmed by 1 base and the J gene end by 3 bases; junction bases not matched to a gene: 6. CDR3 length: 15 amino acids. Clones were sequenced by immunoSEQ multiplex PCR, and TCRdb holds only the in-frame ones, with some missing. Here the sample spans approximately 760,000 clones, 75% to 90% being singletons. This same sample was also part of a study on human thymus T cells. Per that study: All donors were healthy Finnish infants who were undergoing corrective surgery to treat congenital heart defects. Thymic material originated from resections removed in the course of corrective heart surgery. Gene usage for V and J segments appeared biased in thymic and blood repertoires. Overlap was high between thymic repertoires from unrelated individuals, as reported in related research.

The receptor's source is a girl less than two years old with a congenital heart defect. This sequence joins TRBV7-3 and TRBJ2-7; 7 nucleotides agree with TRBD1. The sample consisted of thymocytes. The CDR3 region is CASSLRYGQDYEQYF. The DNA of the CDR3 is TGTGCCAGCAGCTTAAGGTACGGACAGGACTACGAGCAGTACTTC.